This T cell receptor beta chain came from a study of blood T cell repertoires in COVID-19. Study information: Samples taken during acute and convalescent COVID-19 were collected in the United States, Italy and Spain. T cells, B-cell-depleted T cells, or PBMCs supplied cDNA or gDNA.

The V and J ends lost 7 bases and 9 bases respectively, with 12 bases between them. Germline CDR1 and CDR2: WSHSY and SAAADI. This CDR3 region has 12 residues. How the authors handled the data: It was from reference gene primer amplification that nucleated cell counts were estimated. Generated by immunoSEQ multiplex PCR, the TCRdb table keeps only in-frame clones and is missing some. The V and J calls and clone size were taken over from that table, and D and trimming were inferred from the DNA. Altogether approximately 110,000 clones are present, roughly 90% being singletons, with the ten largest covering around 2%. Seattle's enrolled individuals joined amid active infection and were then monitored longitudinally.

The chain carries TRBV10-2 and TRBJ2-2; D is undetermined. Input material: peripheral blood. The TCR comes from a man aged 45 to 65 with COVID-19, enrolled during active disease. The CDR3 is CASTNRNRELFF. DNA of the CDR3: TGCGCCAGCACGAACCGCAACAGGGAGCTGTTTTTT.